This T cell receptor (beta chain) was recovered during a study of T-cell reconstitution after alpha-beta-depleted transplantation in children. Many counts were recorded for this clonotype. CDR3 length equals 14 residues. The junction had 7 bases not matched to a gene; V was cut back by 6 bases and J by 5 bases. A TCRbeta library incorporating unique molecular identifiers was prepared. MiXCR was run by TCRdb on the PCR reads, yielding one entry per CDR3 protein. The sample consists of roughly 180,000 distinct CDR3 sequences, 13% to 15% of them appearing once. This specimen consisted of PBMCs from the stem cell graft donor, obtained from the stem cell graft. This receptor was identified in a human donor who donated a stem cell graft to a child with acute lymphoblastic leukemia. This chain joins TRBV12-3 or TRBV12-4 and TRBJ2-7; 10 bases line up with TRBD1. This CDR3 reads CASSPGQGLNEQYF. CDR3 nucleotides: TGTGCCAGCAGCCCGGGACAGGGGCTCAACGAGCAGTACTTC.